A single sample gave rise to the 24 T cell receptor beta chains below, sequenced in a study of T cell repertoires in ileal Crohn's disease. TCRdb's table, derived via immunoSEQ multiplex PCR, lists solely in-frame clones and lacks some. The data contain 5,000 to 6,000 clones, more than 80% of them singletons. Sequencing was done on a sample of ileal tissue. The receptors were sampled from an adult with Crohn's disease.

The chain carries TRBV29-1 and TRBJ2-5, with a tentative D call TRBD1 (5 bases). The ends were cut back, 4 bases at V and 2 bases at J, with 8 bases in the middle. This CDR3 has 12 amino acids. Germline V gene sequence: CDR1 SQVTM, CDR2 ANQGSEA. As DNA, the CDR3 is TGCAGCGTTGGCAGGGCGCAAGAGACCCAGTACTTC. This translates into CSVGRAQETQYF.

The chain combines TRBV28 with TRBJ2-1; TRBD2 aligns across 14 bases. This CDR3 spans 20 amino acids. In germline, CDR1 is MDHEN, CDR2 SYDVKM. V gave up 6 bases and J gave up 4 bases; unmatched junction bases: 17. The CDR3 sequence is CASRQIPGLAGEKPYNEQFF. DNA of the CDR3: TGTGCCAGCAGGCAAATCCCGGGACTAGCGGGGGAAAAACCTTACAATGAGCAGTTCTTC.

The CDR3 DNA follows: TGCAGCGCCGGAGAGGGAAGCGAGCAGTACTTC. This codes for CSAGEGSEQYF. This chain joins TRBV29-1 and TRBJ2-7, with D possibly matching TRBD2 (5 bases). The CDR3 has 11 amino acids. Germline V lookup: CDR1 SQVTM, CDR2 ANQGSEA. Between the trimmed V and J ends, which lost 7 bases and 6 bases, there was a span of 13 bases.

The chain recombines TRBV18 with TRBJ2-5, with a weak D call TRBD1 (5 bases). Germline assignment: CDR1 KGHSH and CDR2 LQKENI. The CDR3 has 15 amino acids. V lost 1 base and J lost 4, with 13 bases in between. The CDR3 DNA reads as TGTGCCAGCTCACCACAGTTGCAGGGAAGAGAGACCCAGTACTTC. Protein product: CASSPQLQGRETQYF.

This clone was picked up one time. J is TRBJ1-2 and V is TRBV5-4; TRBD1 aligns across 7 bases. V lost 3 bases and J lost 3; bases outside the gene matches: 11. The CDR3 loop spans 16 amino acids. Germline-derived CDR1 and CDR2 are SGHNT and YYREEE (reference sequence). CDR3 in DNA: TGTGCCAGCAGCTCAAGCGGACCCACAGGGGACTATGGCTACACCTTC. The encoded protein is CASSSSGPTGDYGYTF.

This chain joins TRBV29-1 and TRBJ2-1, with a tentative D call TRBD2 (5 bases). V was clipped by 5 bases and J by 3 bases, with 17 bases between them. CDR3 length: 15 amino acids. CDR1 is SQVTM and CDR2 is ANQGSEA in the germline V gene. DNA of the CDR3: TGCAGCGTTTTGGGCGGGCCGGAACACTACAATGAGCAGTTCTTC. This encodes CSVLGGPEHYNEQFF.

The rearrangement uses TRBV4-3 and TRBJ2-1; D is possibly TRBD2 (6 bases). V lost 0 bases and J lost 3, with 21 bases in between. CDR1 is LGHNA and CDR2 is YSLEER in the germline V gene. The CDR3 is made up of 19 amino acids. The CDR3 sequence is CASSQDLGSRDSYYNEQFF. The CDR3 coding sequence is TGCGCCAGCAGCCAAGATTTAGGTTCCCGGGACTCCTACTACAATGAGCAGTTCTTC.

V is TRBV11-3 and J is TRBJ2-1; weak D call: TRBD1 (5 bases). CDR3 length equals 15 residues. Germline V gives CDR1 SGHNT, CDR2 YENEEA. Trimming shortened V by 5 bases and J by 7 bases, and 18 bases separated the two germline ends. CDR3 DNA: TGTGCCAGCAGCCCCTATGGACAAGGGCTGAATGAGCAGTTCTTC. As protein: CASSPYGQGLNEQFF.

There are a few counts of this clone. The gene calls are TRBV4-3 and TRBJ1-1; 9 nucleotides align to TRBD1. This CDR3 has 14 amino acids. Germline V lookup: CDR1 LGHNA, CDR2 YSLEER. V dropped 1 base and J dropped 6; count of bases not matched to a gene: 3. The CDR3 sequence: CASSQVRQGAEAFF. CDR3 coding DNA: TGCGCCAGCAGCCAAGTTCGACAGGGGGCTGAAGCTTTCTTT.

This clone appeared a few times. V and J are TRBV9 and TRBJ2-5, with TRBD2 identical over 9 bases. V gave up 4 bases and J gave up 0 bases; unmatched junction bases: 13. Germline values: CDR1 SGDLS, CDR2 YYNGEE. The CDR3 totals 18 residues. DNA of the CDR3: TGTGCCAGCAGCCCTCCAAAAGTGACTAGCGGACACCAAGAGACCCAGTACTTC. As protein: CASSPPKVTSGHQETQYF.

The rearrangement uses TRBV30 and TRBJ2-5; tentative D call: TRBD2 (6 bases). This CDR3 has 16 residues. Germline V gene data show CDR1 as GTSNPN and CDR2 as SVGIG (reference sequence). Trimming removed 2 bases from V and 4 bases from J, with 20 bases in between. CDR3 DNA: TGTGCCTGGAGTCGTGGTAATCCAGGGACTGGAGAGACCCAGTACTTC. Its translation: CAWSRGNPGTGETQYF.

The CDR3 here is CASSLAAVATEAFF. The CDR3 DNA sequence: TGCGCCAGCAGCTTGGCGGCGGTGGCCACTGAAGCTTTCTTT. The V call is TRBV5-1, the J call TRBJ1-1; D gene uncertain. Germline V lookup: CDR1 SGHRS, CDR2 YFSETQ. V lost 0 bases to trimming and J lost 4 bases, with 10 bases between them. This CDR3 is 14 amino acids long.

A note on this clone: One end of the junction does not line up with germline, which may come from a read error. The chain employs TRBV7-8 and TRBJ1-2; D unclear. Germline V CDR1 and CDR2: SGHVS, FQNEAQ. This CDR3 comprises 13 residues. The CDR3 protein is CASSLELTGPRLF. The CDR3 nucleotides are TGTGCCAGCAGCTTAGAATTAACTGGCCCGAGGCTCTTC.

The CDR3 sequence: CTSSQRQALASSYNSPLHF. Written as DNA, the CDR3 is TGCACCAGCAGCCAACGACAGGCTCTAGCAAGCTCCTATAATTCACCCCTCCACTTT. The chain combines TRBV1 with TRBJ1-6; the D segment call TRBD1 is taken from the table without a DNA check. TRBV1 corresponds to a pseudogene. CDR3 size: 19 residues.

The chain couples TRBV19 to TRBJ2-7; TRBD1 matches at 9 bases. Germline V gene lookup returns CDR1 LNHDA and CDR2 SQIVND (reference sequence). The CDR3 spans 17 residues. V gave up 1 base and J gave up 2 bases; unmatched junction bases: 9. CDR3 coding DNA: TGTGCCAGTAGTATAGGGCCGCCGGGACAGGGTCCCTACGAGCAGTACTTC. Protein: CASSIGPPGQGPYEQYF. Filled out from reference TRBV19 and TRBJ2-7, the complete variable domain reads DGGITQSPKYLFRKEGQNVTLSCEQNLNHDAMYWYRQDPGQGLRLIYYSQIVNDFQKGDIAEGYSVSREKKESFPLTVTSAQKNPTAFYLCASSIGPPGQGPYEQYFGPGTRLTVT.

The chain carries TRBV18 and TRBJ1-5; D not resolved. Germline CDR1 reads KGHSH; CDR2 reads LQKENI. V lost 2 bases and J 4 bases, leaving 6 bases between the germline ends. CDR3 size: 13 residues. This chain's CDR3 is CASSPGENQPQHF. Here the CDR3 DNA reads TGTGCCAGCTCACCAGGGGAGAATCAGCCCCAGCATTTT.

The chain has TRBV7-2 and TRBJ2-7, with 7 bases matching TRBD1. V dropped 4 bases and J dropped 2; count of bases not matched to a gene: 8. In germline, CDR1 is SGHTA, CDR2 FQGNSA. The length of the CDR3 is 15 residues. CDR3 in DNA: TGTGCCAGCAGCTCCACTGACAGGGTTGCCTACGAGCAGTACTTC. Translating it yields CASSSTDRVAYEQYF.

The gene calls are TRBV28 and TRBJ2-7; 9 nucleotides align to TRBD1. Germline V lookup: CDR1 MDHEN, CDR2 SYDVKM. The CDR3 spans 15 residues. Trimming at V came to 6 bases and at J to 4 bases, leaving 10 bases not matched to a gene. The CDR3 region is CASRLIGTGFYEQYF. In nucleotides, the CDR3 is TGTGCCAGCAGGCTTATAGGGACAGGGTTTTACGAGCAGTACTTC.

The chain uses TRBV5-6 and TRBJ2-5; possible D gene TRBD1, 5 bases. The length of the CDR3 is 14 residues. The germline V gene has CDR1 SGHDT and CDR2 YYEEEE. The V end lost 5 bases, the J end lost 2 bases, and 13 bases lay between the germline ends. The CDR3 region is CASSFWKGQETQYF. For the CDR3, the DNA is TGTGCCAGCAGTTTTTGGAAGGGGCAAGAGACCCAGTACTTC.

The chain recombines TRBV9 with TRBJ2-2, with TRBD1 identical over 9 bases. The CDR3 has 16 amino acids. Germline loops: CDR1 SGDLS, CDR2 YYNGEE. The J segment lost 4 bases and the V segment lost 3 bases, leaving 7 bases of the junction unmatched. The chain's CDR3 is CASSAGTGFGTGELFF. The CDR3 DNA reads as TGTGCCAGCAGCGCCGGGACAGGGTTCGGCACCGGGGAGCTGTTTTTT.

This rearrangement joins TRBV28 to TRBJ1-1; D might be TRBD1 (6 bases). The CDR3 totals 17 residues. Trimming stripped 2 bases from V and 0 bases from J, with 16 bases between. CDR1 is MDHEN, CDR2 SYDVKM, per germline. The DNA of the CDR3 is TGTGCCAGCAGTTTAGTGGGGCAGGGGAGCATGAACACTGAAGCTTTCTTT. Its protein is CASSLVGQGSMNTEAFF.

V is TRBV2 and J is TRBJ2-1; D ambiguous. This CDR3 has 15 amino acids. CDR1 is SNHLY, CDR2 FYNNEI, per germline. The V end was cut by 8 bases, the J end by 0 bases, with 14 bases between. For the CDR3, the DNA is TGTGCCAGCGTTACTCAGGCGAGCTCCTACAATGAGCAGTTCTTC. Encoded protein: CASVTQASSYNEQFF.

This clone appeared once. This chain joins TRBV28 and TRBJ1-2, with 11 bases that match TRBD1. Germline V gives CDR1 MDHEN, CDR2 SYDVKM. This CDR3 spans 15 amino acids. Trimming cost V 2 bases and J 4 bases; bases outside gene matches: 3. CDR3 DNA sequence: TGTGCCAGCAGTTTAGGGACAGGGGGTTCCTATGGCTACACCTTC. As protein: CASSLGTGGSYGYTF.

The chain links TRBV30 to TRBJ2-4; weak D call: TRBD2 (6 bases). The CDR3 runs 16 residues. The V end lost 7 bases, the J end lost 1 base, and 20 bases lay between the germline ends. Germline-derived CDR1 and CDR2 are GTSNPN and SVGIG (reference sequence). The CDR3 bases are TGTGCCTACCGGGAGCCCGGGCGCGGGGCCAAAAACATTCAGTACTTC. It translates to CAYREPGRGAKNIQYF.